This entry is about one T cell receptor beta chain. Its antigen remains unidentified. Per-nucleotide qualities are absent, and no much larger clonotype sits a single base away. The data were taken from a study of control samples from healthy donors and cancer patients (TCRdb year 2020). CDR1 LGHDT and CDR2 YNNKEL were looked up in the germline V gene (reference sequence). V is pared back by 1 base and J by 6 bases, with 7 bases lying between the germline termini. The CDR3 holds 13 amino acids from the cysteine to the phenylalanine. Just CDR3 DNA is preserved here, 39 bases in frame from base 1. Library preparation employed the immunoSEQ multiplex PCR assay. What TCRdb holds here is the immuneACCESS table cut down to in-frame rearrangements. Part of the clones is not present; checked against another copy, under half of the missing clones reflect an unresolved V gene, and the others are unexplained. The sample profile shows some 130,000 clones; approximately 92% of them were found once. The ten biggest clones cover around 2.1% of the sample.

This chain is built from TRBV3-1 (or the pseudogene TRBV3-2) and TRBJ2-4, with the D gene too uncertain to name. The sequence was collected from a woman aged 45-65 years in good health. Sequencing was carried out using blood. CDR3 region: CASSQGTGNIQYF. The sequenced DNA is TGTGCCAGCAGCCAAGGGACGGGAAACATTCAGTACTTC.